Shown below are 29 T cell receptor beta chains from a single sample sequenced in a study of blood T cell repertoires in COVID-19. This table comes from immunoSEQ multiplex PCR, and its TCRdb copy is limited to in-frame clones, with some not included. There are some 180,000 clones in the sample; more than 70% occur only once, and roughly 19% lies in the top ten. What was sequenced was peripheral blood. These receptors were taken from a woman in her sixties or seventies who had recovered from COVID-19.

The rearrangement uses TRBV3-1 (or the pseudogene TRBV3-2) and TRBJ2-7; 12 nucleotides line up with TRBD1. Germline V gene data show CDR1 as LGHDT and CDR2 as YNNKEL (reference sequence). The CDR3 covers 17 residues. V gave up 1 base and J gave up 7 bases; unmatched junction bases: 11. The CDR3 region has the DNA TGTGCCAGCAGCCAAGGGGGGCTGGGACAGGGGGCAGGGGAGCAGTACTTC. It yields the protein CASSQGGLGQGAGEQYF.

This chain uses TRBV28 with TRBJ2-6, with 9 bases matching TRBD1. The V segment lost 0 bases and the J segment 0 bases; nucleotides outside the gene matches: 6. This CDR3 region has 19 residues. From germline, CDR1 is MDHEN and CDR2 SYDVKM. The CDR3 coding sequence is TGTGCCAGCAGTTTATGGTCCGGGACAGGGTCCTCTGGGGCCAACGTCCTGACTTTC. Protein sequence: CASSLWSGTGSSGANVLTF.

This clone was seen only once. The J gene is TRBJ1-1, the V gene TRBV6-2 or TRBV6-3; D call uncertain. This CDR3 contains 15 residues. Germline assignment: CDR1 MNHEY and CDR2 SVGEGT. V lost 2 bases to trimming and J lost 3 bases, with 13 bases between them. CDR3: CASSYLPSRDTEAFF. The CDR3 DNA is TGTGCCAGCAGTTACCTGCCGAGCCGGGACACTGAAGCTTTCTTT.

The chain carries TRBV7-2 and TRBJ1-4, with 10 bases identical to TRBD1. Germline V lookup: CDR1 SGHTA, CDR2 FQGNSA. V lost 1 base, J lost 6 bases, and 2 bases stayed unmatched. The CDR3 runs 15 residues. The chain's CDR3 is CASSLVGTGDEKLFF. In DNA, the CDR3 is TGTGCCAGCAGCTTAGTTGGGACAGGGGATGAAAAACTGTTTTTT.

The V and J genes are TRBV19 and TRBJ2-3; 11 bases align to TRBD2. V shed 7 bases and J 5 bases; nucleotides not matched to a gene: 14. Germline loops: CDR1 LNHDA, CDR2 SQIVND (reference sequence). CDR3 length: 17 amino acids. CDR3 bases: TGTGCCAGTACCAGGGGGCTAGCGGGAGGCCGGGGAGATACGCAGTATTTT. This gives the protein CASTRGLAGGRGDTQYF.

This clone came up a few times. The V gene is TRBV13, the J gene TRBJ1-1; D call uncertain. Germline V gene data show CDR1 as PRHDT and CDR2 as FYEKMQ (reference sequence). CDR3 size: 15 residues. V was shortened by 5 bases and J by 1 base, with 14 bases between the two germline ends. The CDR3 DNA sequence: TGTGCCAGCAGCCCCGTTCCGGGTAGGAACACTGAAGCTTTCTTT. Translated: CASSPVPGRNTEAFF.

This clone occurred a few times. This chain links TRBV5-1 with TRBJ1-1; 8 bases are a match to TRBD1. Germline V gene lookup returns CDR1 SGHRS and CDR2 YFSETQ. The CDR3 loop spans 13 amino acids. After removal of 5 bases from V and 8 bases from J, the junction contained 8 bases not matched to a gene. As DNA, the CDR3 is TGCGCCAGCAGACCGGACAGGGACTGGGAAGCTTTCTTT. This sequence encodes CASRPDRDWEAFF.

The rearrangement joins TRBV27 to TRBJ2-5; perhaps TRBD2 as D (6 bases). Germline CDR1 is MNHEY and CDR2 is SMNVEV (reference sequence). Trimming cost V 3 bases and J 5 bases, with 7 bases left between them. This CDR3 has 12 residues. The CDR3 here is CASSFGGETQYF. The CDR3 DNA sequence: TGTGCCAGCAGTTTTGGGGGGGAGACCCAGTACTTC.

The V and J genes are TRBV10-1 and TRBJ2-1; TRBD2 agrees at 10 bases. The V segment lost 0 bases and the J segment 10 bases; nucleotides outside the gene matches: 12. Per germline, CDR1 WNHNN and CDR2 SYGVQD (reference sequence). The CDR3 has 17 amino acids. DNA for the CDR3: TGCGCCAGCAGTGAGTCGAAGGTTCCGGGTAGCGGGGGGGAGCAGTTCTTC. Encoded protein: CASSESKVPGSGGEQFF.

V usage is TRBV2 and J usage is TRBJ2-3, with 8 bases aligning to TRBD2. V trimming: 4 bases; J trimming: 6 bases; junction bases outside the gene matches: 12. Germline V gene lookup returns CDR1 SNHLY and CDR2 FYNNEI. The CDR3 is 16 residues long. CDR3 region: CASSGWRGVLGDTQYF. The CDR3 bases are TGTGCCAGCAGTGGCTGGCGGGGGGTCCTCGGGGATACGCAGTATTTT.

The chain joins TRBV20-1 to TRBJ2-7; 13 nucleotides align to TRBD2. CDR1 and CDR2 (germline): DFQATT, SNEGSKA (reference sequence). This CDR3 spans 17 amino acids. V lost 3 bases and J lost 1; bases outside the gene matches: 9. CDR3 loop: CSASRGLAGAQSYEQYF. The CDR3 DNA sequence: TGCAGTGCTAGTAGAGGACTAGCGGGAGCCCAATCCTACGAGCAGTACTTC.

The V gene is TRBV28, the J gene TRBJ1-4; 7 positions match TRBD1. Germline V gene sequence: CDR1 MDHEN, CDR2 SYDVKM. V dropped 10 bases and J dropped 4; count of bases not matched to a gene: 9. The CDR3 has 14 amino acids. The CDR3 sequence: CATGAGTDNEKLFF. The CDR3 coding sequence is TGTGCCACCGGGGCCGGGACAGATAATGAAAAACTGTTTTTT.

This clone came up a few times. The chain employs TRBV2 and TRBJ2-1; the D gene is possibly TRBD1 (6 bases). Germline loops: CDR1 SNHLY, CDR2 FYNNEI. Trimming shortened V by 8 bases and J by 2 bases, and 10 bases separated the two germline ends. The CDR3 is made up of 13 amino acids. The CDR3 here is CASRDTAYNEQFF. CDR3 in DNA: TGTGCCAGCCGGGACACCGCCTACAATGAGCAGTTCTTC.

This chain joins TRBV3-1 (or the pseudogene TRBV3-2) and TRBJ2-1, with 7 bases aligning to TRBD2. Per the germline V gene, CDR1 is LGHDT and CDR2 is YNNKEL (reference sequence). V shed 2 bases, J shed 0 bases, and the junction held 7 bases outside the gene matches. The CDR3 runs to 17 residues. The CDR3 reads CASSQPWGGSSYNEQFF. The CDR3 DNA follows: TGTGCCAGCAGCCAACCCTGGGGGGGGAGCTCCTACAATGAGCAGTTCTTC.

The chain combines TRBV2 with TRBJ2-1; D not certain. Looked up from germline, CDR1 is SNHLY and CDR2 is FYNNEI. CDR3 length: 12 amino acids. The V end was cut by 6 bases, the J end by 3 bases, with 6 bases between. CDR3 DNA: TGTGCCAGCAGCAGCGACTACAATGAGCAGTTCTTC. It specifies CASSSDYNEQFF.

This clone was recorded only once. This chain joins TRBV2 and TRBJ2-3; D possibly corresponds to TRBD1 (5 bases). Germline values: CDR1 SNHLY, CDR2 FYNNEI. The V end lost 7 bases, the J end lost 2 bases, and 16 bases lay between the germline ends. The CDR3 runs 15 residues. For the CDR3, the DNA is TGTGCCAGCAAGACCGACAGATACCCCACAGATACGCAGTATTTT. Translation gives CASKTDRYPTDTQYF.

The chain couples TRBV6-1 to TRBJ2-7; TRBD1 aligns across 9 bases. V gave up 6 bases and J gave up 7 bases; unmatched junction bases: 13. The CDR3 runs to 15 residues. Germline lookup yields CDR1 MNHNS and CDR2 SASEGT. The CDR3 DNA is TGTGCCAGCAGGAGTCCGGGGACAGGGTCTGGGGAGCAGTACTTC. Protein: CASRSPGTGSGEQYF.

CDR3 sequence (DNA): TGCGCCACCCCGACAGGCGCTGGCACAGATACGCAGTATTTT. Residues: CATPTGAGTDTQYF. J is TRBJ2-3 and V is TRBV10-1; a possible D gene is TRBD1 (6 bases). Germline CDR1 WNHNN, CDR2 SYGVQD (reference sequence). The length of the CDR3 is 14 residues. Trimming shortened V by 10 bases and J by 1 base, and 15 bases separated the two germline ends.

The gene calls are TRBV4-3 and TRBJ1-5; D not certain. Germline V gives CDR1 LGHNA, CDR2 YSLEER. V was cut by 0 bases and J by 7 bases, with 7 bases left in between. The CDR3 is 13 amino acids. The CDR3 is CASSQEFKQPQHF. DNA of the CDR3: TGCGCCAGCAGCCAAGAGTTCAAACAGCCCCAGCATTTT.

The chain combines TRBV6-5 with TRBJ2-7; D possibly corresponds to TRBD2 (6 bases). The CDR3 is 14 amino acids. The V end was cut by 5 bases, the J end by 4 bases, with 15 bases between. Per the germline V gene, CDR1 is MNHEY and CDR2 is SVGAGI. The CDR3 DNA is TGTGCCAGCAGTATATCGGGACGGGGGTACGAGCAGTACTTC. This translates into CASSISGRGYEQYF.

The rearrangement joins TRBV6-5 to TRBJ2-1, with D tentatively TRBD1 (6 bases). In germline, CDR1 is MNHEY, CDR2 SVGAGI. The germline V and J ends were trimmed by 5 bases and 2 bases, with 13 bases remaining between them. This CDR3 has 15 residues. DNA of the CDR3: TGTGCCAGCAGTCACCCTCAGGGGACCTACAATGAGCAGTTCTTC. Translation gives CASSHPQGTYNEQFF.

This clone was detected only a few times. The V call is TRBV5-4, the J call TRBJ2-1; TRBD2 might be the D (7 bases). Germline V lookup: CDR1 SGHNT, CDR2 YYREEE (reference sequence). V dropped 0 bases and J dropped 7 bases, with 14 bases sitting between them. This CDR3 is 15 amino acids long. Here the CDR3 reads CASSLDREGSNEQFF. CDR3 DNA sequence: TGTGCCAGCAGCTTGGACAGGGAGGGGTCGAATGAGCAGTTCTTC.

V gene TRBV7-3 combines with J gene TRBJ1-6, with a tentative D call TRBD1 (6 bases). The CDR3 runs 14 residues. Between the trimmed V and J ends, which lost 2 bases and 9 bases, there was a span of 11 bases. CDR1 and CDR2 (germline): SGHTA, FQGTGA. CDR3 loop: CASSLAGEGSPLHF. CDR3 nucleotide sequence: TGTGCCAGCAGCTTAGCAGGGGAGGGTTCACCCCTCCACTTT. The full variable domain, rest sourced from reference TRBV7-3 and TRBJ1-6, is GAGVSQTPSNKVTEKGKYVELRCDPISGHTALYWYRQSLGQGPEFLIYFQGTGAADDSGLPNDRFFAVRPEGSVSTLKIQRTERGDSAVYLCASSLAGEGSPLHFGNGTRLTVT.

The J gene is TRBJ2-1, the V gene TRBV15; D possibly corresponds to TRBD2 (7 bases). CDR1 is LNHNV, CDR2 YYDKDF, per germline (reference sequence). The CDR3 has 17 amino acids. The V end was cut by 3 bases, the J end by 3 bases, with 18 bases between. For the CDR3, the DNA is TGTGCCACCAGCAGCCCCTGGGCGGGGGCGGACTACAATGAGCAGTTCTTC. Translated, it gives CATSSPWAGADYNEQFF.

This chain links TRBV6-5 with TRBJ2-1; the match to TRBD2 covers 11 bases. V was clipped by 2 bases and J by 7 bases; unmatched bases: 7. The CDR3 loop spans 16 amino acids. Per germline, CDR1 MNHEY and CDR2 SVGAGI. This chain's CDR3 is CASSYGSGRAKNEQFF. The DNA for the CDR3 is TGTGCCAGCAGTTACGGTAGCGGGAGGGCGAAGAATGAGCAGTTCTTC.

This chain links TRBV18 with TRBJ2-5; 10 nucleotides match TRBD2. The CDR3 has 15 amino acids. The germline gives CDR1 KGHSH, CDR2 LQKENI. J gave up 3 bases and V 3 bases, and 4 bases lay outside the gene matches. CDR3 residues: CASSPLAGDKETQYF. The CDR3 region has the DNA TGTGCCAGCTCACCGCTAGCGGGGGATAAAGAGACCCAGTACTTC.

The gene calls are TRBV27 and TRBJ2-2, with 7 bases identical to TRBD1. V lost 2 bases, J lost 7 bases, and 1 base stayed unmatched. The CDR3 is made up of 13 amino acids. Looked up from germline, CDR1 is MNHEY and CDR2 is SMNVEV (reference sequence). In nucleotides, the CDR3 is TGTGCCAGCAGTTTACGACAGGGCGGGGAGCTGTTTTTT. Its protein is CASSLRQGGELFF.

This clone came up a few times. This chain links TRBV6-4 with TRBJ2-3; 11 bases are shared with TRBD2. CDR1 is MRHNA, CDR2 SNTAGT, per germline. This CDR3 region has 16 residues. Unmatched junction bases numbered 0, after V lost 0 bases and J lost 1 base. CDR3 region: CASSDSTSGGTDTQYF. CDR3 bases: TGTGCCAGCAGTGACTCGACTAGCGGGGGCACAGATACGCAGTATTTT.

This chain connects TRBV20-1 to TRBJ1-5; maybe TRBD1 (6 bases). Germline lookup yields CDR1 DFQATT and CDR2 SNEGSKA (reference sequence). The CDR3 is 16 amino acids. V lost 3 bases and J 1 base, leaving 16 bases between the germline ends. The CDR3, as DNA: TGCAGTGCTAGTTCCCCGGACAGAAAGAGCAATCAGCCCCAGCATTTT. Protein sequence: CSASSPDRKSNQPQHF.